A single sample gave rise to the 28 T cell receptor beta chains below, sequenced in a study of cytomegalovirus exposure and HLA in healthy donors. It was with 60 Vbeta and 13 Jbeta primers that the PCR ran. Sequenced by immunoSEQ multiplex PCR; TCRdb stores in-frame clones only, minus some. The sample lists around 100,000 clones; about three fifths were seen once. The sequenced material came from PBMCs. These receptors originate from a man younger than 40 in good health and CMV-seronegative.

The chain links TRBV15 to TRBJ2-7; a possible D gene is TRBD2 (6 bases). Germline V CDR1 and CDR2: LNHNV, YYDKDF (reference sequence). This CDR3 has 13 amino acids. With 3 bases removed from V and 7 bases from J, the gap between germline ends came to 13 bases. In nucleotides, the CDR3 is TGTGCCACCAGCAGGGGACTTACTCGTGAGCAGTACTTC. Translated: CATSRGLTREQYF. The full variable domain, its missing parts supplied by reference TRBV15 and TRBJ2-7, is DAMVIQNPRYQVTQFGKPVTLSCSQTLNHNVMYWYQQKSSQAPKLLFHYYDKDFNNEADTPDNFQSRRPNTSFCFLDIRSPGLGDTAMYLCATSRGLTREQYFGPGTRLTVT.

The chain carries TRBV19 and TRBJ2-2; D not resolved. From germline, CDR1 is LNHDA and CDR2 SQIVND (reference sequence). The V gene lost 8 bases and the J gene lost 1 base, with 5 bases spanning the gap. The CDR3 spans 12 residues. CDR3: CASARNTGELFF. The DNA of the CDR3 is TGTGCCAGTGCTAGGAACACCGGGGAGCTGTTTTTT.

The chain has TRBV19 and TRBJ2-5; 8 bases line up with TRBD1. CDR3 length: 13 amino acids. The V gene's germline CDR1 is LNHDA and CDR2 SQIVND (reference sequence). V dropped 8 bases and J dropped 3; count of bases not matched to a gene: 5. The CDR3 region is CASAGTGKETQYF. The CDR3 nucleotides are TGTGCCAGTGCCGGGACAGGCAAAGAGACCCAGTACTTC. Full variable domain (outside the CDR3, taken from reference TRBV19 and TRBJ2-5): DGGITQSPKYLFRKEGQNVTLSCEQNLNHDAMYWYRQDPGQGLRLIYYSQIVNDFQKGDIAEGYSVSREKKESFPLTVTSAQKNPTAFYLCASAGTGKETQYFGPGTRLLVL.

This clone has a handful of counts. The J gene is TRBJ2-2, the V gene TRBV5-1; TRBD2 aligns across 7 bases. Germline CDR1 SGHRS, CDR2 YFSETQ. The CDR3 length is 15 residues. Trimming at V came to 4 bases and at J to 2 bases, leaving 5 bases not matched to a gene. Here the CDR3 reads CASSGTSVNTGELFF. CDR3 DNA sequence: TGCGCCAGCAGCGGAACTAGCGTCAACACCGGGGAGCTGTTTTTT.

The chain recombines TRBV14 with TRBJ2-1, with 11 bases fitting TRBD2. The CDR3 is 17 residues long. Germline V gene lookup returns CDR1 SGHDN and CDR2 FVKESK. V was clipped by 4 bases and J by 6 bases; unmatched bases: 11. Here the CDR3 reads CASSRPFTSGRGNEQFF. The CDR3 DNA sequence: TGTGCCAGCAGCCGCCCATTTACTAGCGGGAGAGGCAATGAGCAGTTCTTC.

The CDR3: CASSSPREVYNEQFF. DNA for the CDR3: TGTGCCAGCAGCTCGCCTAGAGAGGTTTACAATGAGCAGTTCTTC. V and J are TRBV7-9 and TRBJ2-1; no clear D gene. The CDR3 spans 15 residues. V lost 4 bases, J lost 4 bases, and 14 bases lay in between. Germline assignment: CDR1 SEHNR and CDR2 FQNEAQ (reference sequence).

The CDR3 protein is CASSPPTGRDYGYTF. Written as DNA, the CDR3 is TGTGCCAGCTCACCACCGACAGGGCGGGACTATGGCTACACCTTC. This chain connects TRBV18 to TRBJ1-2, with 7 bases fitting TRBD1. CDR1 and CDR2 (germline): KGHSH, LQKENI. V shed 0 bases, J shed 3 bases, and the junction held 4 bases outside the gene matches. The CDR3 has 15 amino acids.

The CDR3 DNA is TGTGCCAGCAGCAGGGGGACAGGGGGATTAGTCGAGCAGTACTTC. Protein product: CASSRGTGGLVEQYF. The genes are TRBV5-4 and TRBJ2-7; TRBD1 aligns across 11 bases. Trimming took 4 bases from V and 6 from J; bases not matched to a gene: 9. Germline values: CDR1 SGHNT, CDR2 YYREEE (reference sequence). This CDR3 region has 15 residues.

The chain has TRBV4-1 and TRBJ1-2, with D unclear. Between the trimmed V and J ends, which lost 8 bases and 4 bases, there was a span of 14 bases. The CDR3 contains 13 residues. Germline CDR1 reads MGHRA; CDR2 reads YSYEKL. The CDR3 DNA reads TGCGCCAGCGTAGGGTTGCGGGCCTATGGCTACACCTTC. Translated: CASVGLRAYGYTF.

The table lists this clone with a few counts. The gene calls are TRBV9 and TRBJ2-2, with 8 bases identical to TRBD2. Germline V gene sequence: CDR1 SGDLS, CDR2 YYNGEE. The trim removed 1 base at V and 4 bases at J, leaving 6 bases unmatched. CDR3 length equals 16 residues. The CDR3 DNA is TGTGCCAGCAGCGTAAGAGCGGGAGACAGCACCGGGGAGCTGTTTTTT. Encoded protein: CASSVRAGDSTGELFF. Drawing the rest from reference TRBV9 and TRBJ2-2, the complete variable domain is DSGVTQTPKHLITATGQRVTLRCSPRSGDLSVYWYQQSLDQGLQFLIQYYNGEERAKGNILERFSAQQFPDLHSELNLSSLELGDSALYFCASSVRAGDSTGELFFGEGSRLTVL.

This chain joins TRBV2 and TRBJ1-5, with TRBD1 identical over 10 bases. CDR1 SNHLY and CDR2 FYNNEI come from the germline V gene. The CDR3 length is 16 residues. V was pared by 4 bases and J by 4 bases, with 7 bases of the junction left unmatched. The CDR3 bases are TGTGCCAGCAGTGCAATCGCGGGACAGGGGAATCAGCCCCAGCATTTT. It encodes CASSAIAGQGNQPQHF. The full variable domain, with the rest looked up from reference TRBV2 and TRBJ1-5, is EPEVTQTPSHQVTQMGQEVILRCVPISNHLYFYWYRQILGQKVEFLVSFYNNEISEKSEIFDDQFSVERPDGSNFTLKIRSTKLEDSAMYFCASSAIAGQGNQPQHFGDGTRLSIL.

The chain uses TRBV5-1 and TRBJ2-6; 8 bases fit TRBD2. This CDR3 comprises 17 residues. Per the germline V gene, CDR1 is SGHRS and CDR2 is YFSETQ. After removal of 0 bases from V and 2 bases from J, the junction contained 4 bases not matched to a gene. In DNA form, the CDR3 reads TGCGCCAGCAGCTTGGACGCGGGAGGACCTGGGGCCAACGTCCTGACTTTC. Protein product: CASSLDAGGPGANVLTF.

In its sample, this clone was seen a few times. This rearrangement joins TRBV13 to TRBJ2-7; 7 bases map to TRBD1. CDR1 and CDR2 (germline): PRHDT, FYEKMQ (reference sequence). The CDR3 is 18 residues long. V was pared by 5 bases and J by 0 bases, with 16 bases of the junction left unmatched. CDR3 amino acids: CASSPPYRQGTGSYEQYF. The CDR3 DNA follows: TGTGCCAGCAGCCCACCCTACAGACAGGGCACAGGCTCCTACGAGCAGTACTTC.

V is TRBV13 and J is TRBJ1-2; 9 nucleotides line up with TRBD1. Unmatched junction bases numbered 6, after V lost 1 base and J lost 3 bases. CDR3 length: 16 amino acids. Germline V CDR1 and CDR2: PRHDT, FYEKMQ (reference sequence). The CDR3 is CASSLDWGQGDYGYTF. The CDR3 DNA reads as TGTGCCAGCAGCTTAGATTGGGGACAGGGCGACTATGGCTACACCTTC.

The chain combines TRBV6-5 with TRBJ2-7; TRBD2 matches at 7 bases. J gave up 3 bases and V 6 bases, and 11 bases lay outside the gene matches. Germline-derived CDR1 and CDR2 are MNHEY and SVGAGI. The CDR3 is 15 amino acids. The chain's CDR3 is CASRRGKDTIYEQYF. CDR3 sequence (DNA): TGTGCCAGCAGGCGGGGGAAAGATACGATCTACGAGCAGTACTTC.

On this clone: The junction departs from the called germline gene at one end, perhaps through a read error. The chain is built from TRBV7-7 and TRBJ1-1; D remains ambiguous. The CDR3 spans 13 residues. Germline CDR1 SSHAT, CDR2 FNYEAQ (reference sequence). CDR3 coding DNA: TGTGCTAGCAGCTTTAACAAAAACACTGAAGCTTTCTTT. Its protein is CASSFNKNTEAFF.

The V gene is TRBV5-1, the J gene TRBJ1-1; D remains unclear. The germline gives CDR1 SGHRS, CDR2 YFSETQ. V dropped 0 bases and J dropped 2 bases, with 17 bases sitting between them. The CDR3 sequence is 17 residues long. CDR3 nucleotide sequence: TGCGCCAGCAGCTTGGCCGGGAGGCTCCCTCGAAACACTGAAGCTTTCTTT. Residues: CASSLAGRLPRNTEAFF.

This chain joins TRBV6-6 and TRBJ1-4; D not resolved. The V gene's germline CDR1 is MNHNY and CDR2 SVGAGI (reference sequence). V shed 0 bases and J shed 2 bases, with 7 bases lying between them. The CDR3 contains 15 residues. The CDR3 nucleotides read TGTGCCAGCAGTTACTCGGCAGATACTAATGAAAAACTGTTTTTT. This codes for CASSYSADTNEKLFF.

The CDR3 DNA reads as TGCGCCAGCAGCTTCGAGACTACCTCTGGAAACACCATATATTTT. It encodes CASSFETTSGNTIYF. The chain is built from TRBV5-1 and TRBJ1-3; D gene uncertain. Germline CDR1 is SGHRS and CDR2 is YFSETQ. V shed 2 bases and J shed 0 bases, with 9 bases lying between them. The CDR3 contains 15 residues. Drawing the rest from reference TRBV5-1 and TRBJ1-3, the complete variable domain is KAGVTQTPRYLIKTRGQQVTLSCSPISGHRSVSWYQQTPGQGLQFLFEYFSETQRNKGNFPGRFSGRQFSNSRSEMNVSTLELGDSALYLCASSFETTSGNTIYFGEGSWLTVV.

In this sample, this clone turned up a few times. The V call is TRBV2, the J call TRBJ2-7; the D gene is possibly TRBD1 (5 bases). Germline lookup yields CDR1 SNHLY and CDR2 FYNNEI. This CDR3 has 13 residues. V dropped 5 bases and J dropped 2 bases, with 10 bases sitting between them. CDR3 DNA sequence: TGTGCCAGCAGTAGTGGGGCCCCCTACGAGCAGTACTTC. Its translation is CASSSGAPYEQYF.

This chain links TRBV7-2 with TRBJ2-2; the match to TRBD2 covers 7 bases. V lost 6 bases to trimming and J lost 0 bases; unmatched junction nucleotides: 4. This CDR3 is built from 15 residues. Germline CDR1 and CDR2: SGHTA and FQGNSA. The CDR3 loop reads CASRRGLTNTGELFF. Written as DNA, the CDR3 is TGTGCCAGCAGAAGGGGACTAACGAACACCGGGGAGCTGTTTTTT.

The rearrangement uses TRBV27 and TRBJ2-5; TRBD2 might be the D (5 bases). Deletions cut 8 bases from V and 5 bases from J, with 12 bases between. CDR1 is MNHEY and CDR2 is SMNVEV in the germline V gene (reference sequence). CDR3 length: 12 amino acids. The CDR3 DNA is TGTGCCAGCGACGGGTCGGGGGAGACCCAGTACTTC. Amino acid sequence: CASDGSGETQYF.

The chain combines TRBV7-3 with TRBJ2-3; the D gene is possibly TRBD2 (5 bases). The CDR3 has 17 amino acids. Trimming removed 2 bases from V and 0 bases from J, with 15 bases in between. Germline V lookup: CDR1 SGHTA, CDR2 FQGTGA. The chain's CDR3 is CASSLGLGGRSTDTQYF. In nucleotides, the CDR3 is TGTGCCAGCAGCTTAGGACTCGGCGGGCGAAGCACAGATACGCAGTATTTT.

The chain uses TRBV27 and TRBJ2-7, with 13 nucleotides matching TRBD2. The V segment lost 5 bases and the J segment 5 bases; nucleotides outside the gene matches: 3. This CDR3 region has 14 residues. Germline V gives CDR1 MNHEY, CDR2 SMNVEV (reference sequence). CDR3 coding DNA: TGTGCCAGCAGTCCGGGACTAGCGGGGAACGAGCAGTACTTC. Protein sequence: CASSPGLAGNEQYF.

The V call is TRBV19, the J call TRBJ1-3; no reliable D call. V dropped 4 bases and J dropped 0 bases, with 10 bases sitting between them. The CDR3 has 15 amino acids. Germline lookup yields CDR1 LNHDA and CDR2 SQIVND (reference sequence). CDR3 in amino acids: CASSTWRSSGNTIYF. CDR3 DNA: TGTGCCAGTAGTACATGGAGGAGCTCTGGAAACACCATATATTTT.

This clone appeared a single time. The rearrangement links TRBV15 to TRBJ1-5; TRBD1 matches 8 bases. This CDR3 comprises 16 residues. Trimming removed 8 bases from V and 7 bases from J; junction bases left unmatched: 16. Germline V lookup: CDR1 LNHNV, CDR2 YYDKDF (reference sequence). CDR3 bases: TGTGCCACCGGTCCCCTTATAGACAGGGGCCGCCAGCCCCAGCATTTT. It encodes CATGPLIDRGRQPQHF.

This chain uses TRBV2 with TRBJ2-3; 7 bases align to TRBD2. CDR1 is SNHLY, CDR2 FYNNEI, per germline. J gave up 0 bases and V 4 bases, and 4 bases lay outside the gene matches. The length of the CDR3 is 15 residues. Here the CDR3 reads CASSGLAPSTDTQYF. The CDR3 DNA is TGTGCCAGCAGTGGACTAGCTCCTAGCACAGATACGCAGTATTTT.

The chain couples TRBV15 to TRBJ2-1, with D tentatively TRBD2 (8 bases). This CDR3 comprises 14 residues. Germline lookup yields CDR1 LNHNV and CDR2 YYDKDF (reference sequence). The V end was cut by 8 bases, the J end by 10 bases, with 21 bases between. The CDR3 sequence: CATSREGAQVEQFF. CDR3 in DNA: TGTGCCACCTCCCGGGAGGGGGCCCAAGTCGAGCAGTTCTTC. Supplemented by reference TRBV15 and TRBJ2-1, the full variable domain reads DAMVIQNPRYQVTQFGKPVTLSCSQTLNHNVMYWYQQKSSQAPKLLFHYYDKDFNNEADTPDNFQSRRPNTSFCFLDIRSPGLGDTAMYLCATSREGAQVEQFFGPGTRLTVL.